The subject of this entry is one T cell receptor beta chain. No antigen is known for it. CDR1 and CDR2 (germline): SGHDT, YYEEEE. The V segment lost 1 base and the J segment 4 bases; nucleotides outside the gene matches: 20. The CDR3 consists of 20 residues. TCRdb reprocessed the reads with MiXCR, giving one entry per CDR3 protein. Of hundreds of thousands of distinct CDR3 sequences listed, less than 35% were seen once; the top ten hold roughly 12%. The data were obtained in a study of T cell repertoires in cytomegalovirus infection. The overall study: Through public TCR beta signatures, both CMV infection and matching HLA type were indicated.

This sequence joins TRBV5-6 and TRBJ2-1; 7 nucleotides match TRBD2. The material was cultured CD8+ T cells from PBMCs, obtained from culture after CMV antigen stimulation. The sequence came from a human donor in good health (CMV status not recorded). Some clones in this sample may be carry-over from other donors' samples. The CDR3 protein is CASSLISQYFVAGTYNEQFF. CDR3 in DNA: TGTGCCAGCAGCTTGATCTCACAGTATTTCGTAGCGGGCACTTACAATGAGCAGTTCTTC.